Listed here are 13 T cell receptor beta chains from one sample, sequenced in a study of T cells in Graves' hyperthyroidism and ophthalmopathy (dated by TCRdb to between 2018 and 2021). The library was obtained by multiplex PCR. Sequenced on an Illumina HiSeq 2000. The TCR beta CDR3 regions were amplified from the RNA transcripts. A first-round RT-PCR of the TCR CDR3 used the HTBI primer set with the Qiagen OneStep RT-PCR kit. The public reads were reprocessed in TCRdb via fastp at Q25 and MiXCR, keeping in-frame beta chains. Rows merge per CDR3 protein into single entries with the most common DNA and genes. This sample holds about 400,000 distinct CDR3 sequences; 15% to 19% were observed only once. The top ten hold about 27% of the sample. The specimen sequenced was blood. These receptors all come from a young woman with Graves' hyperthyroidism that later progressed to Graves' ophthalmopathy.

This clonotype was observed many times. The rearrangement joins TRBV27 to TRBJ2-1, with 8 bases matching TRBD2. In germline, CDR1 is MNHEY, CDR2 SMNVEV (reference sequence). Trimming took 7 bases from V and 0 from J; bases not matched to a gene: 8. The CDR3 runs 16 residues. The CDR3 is CASTLLAGRSYNEQFF. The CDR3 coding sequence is TGTGCCAGCACCCTTCTAGCGGGTCGCTCCTACAATGAGCAGTTCTTC.

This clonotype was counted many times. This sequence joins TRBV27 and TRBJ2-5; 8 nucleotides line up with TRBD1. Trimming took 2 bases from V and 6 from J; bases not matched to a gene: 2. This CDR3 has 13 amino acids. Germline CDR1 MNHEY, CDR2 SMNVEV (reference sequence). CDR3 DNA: TGTGCCAGCAGTTTAGGGACAGGAAAGACCCAGTACTTC. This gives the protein CASSLGTGKTQYF.

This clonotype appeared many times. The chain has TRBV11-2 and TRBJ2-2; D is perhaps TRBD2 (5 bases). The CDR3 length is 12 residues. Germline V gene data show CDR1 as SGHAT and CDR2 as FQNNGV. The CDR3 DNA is TGTGCGGCCAGAGCGGACACCGGGGAGCTGTTTTTT. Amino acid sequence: CAARADTGELFF.

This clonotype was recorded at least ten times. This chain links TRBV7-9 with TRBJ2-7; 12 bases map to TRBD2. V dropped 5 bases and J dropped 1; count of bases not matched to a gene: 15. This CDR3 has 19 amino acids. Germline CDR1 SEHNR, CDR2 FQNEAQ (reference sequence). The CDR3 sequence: CASSGKGTSGSRYSYEQYF. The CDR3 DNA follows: TGTGCCAGCAGCGGTAAAGGGACTAGCGGGTCCCGTTATTCCTACGAGCAGTACTTC.

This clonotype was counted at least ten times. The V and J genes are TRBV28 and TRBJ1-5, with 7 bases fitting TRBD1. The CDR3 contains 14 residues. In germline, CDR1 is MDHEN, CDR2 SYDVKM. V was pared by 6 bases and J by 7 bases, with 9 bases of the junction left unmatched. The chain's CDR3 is CASRKKTGWQPQHF. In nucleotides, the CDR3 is TGTGCCAGCAGGAAAAAGACAGGGTGGCAGCCCCAGCATTTT.

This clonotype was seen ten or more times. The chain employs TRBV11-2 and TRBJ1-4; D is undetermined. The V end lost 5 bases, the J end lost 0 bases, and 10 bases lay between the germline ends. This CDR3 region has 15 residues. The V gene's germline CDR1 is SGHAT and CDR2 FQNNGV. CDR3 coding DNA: TGTGCCAGCAGCGGAGGTTTTGCAACTAATGAAAAACTGTTTTTT. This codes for CASSGGFATNEKLFF.

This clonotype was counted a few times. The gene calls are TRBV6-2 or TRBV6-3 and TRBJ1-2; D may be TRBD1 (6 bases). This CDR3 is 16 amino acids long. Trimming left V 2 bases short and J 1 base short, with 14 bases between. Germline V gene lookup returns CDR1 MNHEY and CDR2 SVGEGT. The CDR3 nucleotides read TGTGCCAGCAGTTACGACGGACAGACTTTTAACTATGGCTACACCTTC. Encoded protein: CASSYDGQTFNYGYTF.

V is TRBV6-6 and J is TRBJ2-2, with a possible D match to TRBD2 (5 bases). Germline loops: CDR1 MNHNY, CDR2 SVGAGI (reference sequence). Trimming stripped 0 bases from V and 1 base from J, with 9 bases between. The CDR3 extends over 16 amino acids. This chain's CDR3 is CASSYSSGKNTGELFF. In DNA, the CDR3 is TGTGCCAGCAGTTACTCTTCCGGGAAGAACACCGGGGAGCTGTTTTTT.

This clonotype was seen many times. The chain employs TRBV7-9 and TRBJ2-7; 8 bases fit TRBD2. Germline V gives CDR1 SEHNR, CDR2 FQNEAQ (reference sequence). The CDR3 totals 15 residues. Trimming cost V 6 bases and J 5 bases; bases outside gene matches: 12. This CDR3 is CASSRESGLADEQYF. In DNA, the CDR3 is TGTGCCAGCAGTAGGGAATCCGGACTAGCCGACGAGCAGTACTTC.

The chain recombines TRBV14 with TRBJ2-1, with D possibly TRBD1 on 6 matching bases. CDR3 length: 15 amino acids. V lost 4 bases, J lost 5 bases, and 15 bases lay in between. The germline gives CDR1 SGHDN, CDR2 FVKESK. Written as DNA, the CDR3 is TGTGCCAGCAGCCTAGACAGGAATCCCAACAATGAGCAGTTCTTC. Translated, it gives CASSLDRNPNNEQFF.

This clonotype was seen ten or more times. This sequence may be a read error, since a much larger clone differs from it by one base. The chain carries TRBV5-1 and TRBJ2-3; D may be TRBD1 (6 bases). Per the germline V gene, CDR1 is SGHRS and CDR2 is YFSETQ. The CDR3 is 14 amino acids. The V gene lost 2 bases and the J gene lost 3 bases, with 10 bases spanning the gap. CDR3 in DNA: TGCGCCAGCAGCTTTGGACAGAGGACAGATACGCAGTATTTT. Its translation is CASSFGQRTDTQYF.

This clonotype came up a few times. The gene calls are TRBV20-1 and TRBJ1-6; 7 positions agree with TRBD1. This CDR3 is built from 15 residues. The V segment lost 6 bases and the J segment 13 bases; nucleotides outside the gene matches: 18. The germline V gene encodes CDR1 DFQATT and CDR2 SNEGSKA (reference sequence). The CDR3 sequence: CSATTTGTATGPLHF. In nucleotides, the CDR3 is TGCAGTGCGACCACGACCGGGACAGCAACCGGGCCCCTCCACTTT.

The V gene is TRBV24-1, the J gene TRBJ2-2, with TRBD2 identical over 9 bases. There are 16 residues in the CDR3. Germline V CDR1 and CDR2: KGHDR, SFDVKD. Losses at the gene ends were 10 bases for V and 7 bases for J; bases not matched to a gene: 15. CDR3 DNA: TGTGCCACTCCCCGCAAACCGGGACTAGCCTGCGGGGAGCTGTTTTTT. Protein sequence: CATPRKPGLACGELFF.